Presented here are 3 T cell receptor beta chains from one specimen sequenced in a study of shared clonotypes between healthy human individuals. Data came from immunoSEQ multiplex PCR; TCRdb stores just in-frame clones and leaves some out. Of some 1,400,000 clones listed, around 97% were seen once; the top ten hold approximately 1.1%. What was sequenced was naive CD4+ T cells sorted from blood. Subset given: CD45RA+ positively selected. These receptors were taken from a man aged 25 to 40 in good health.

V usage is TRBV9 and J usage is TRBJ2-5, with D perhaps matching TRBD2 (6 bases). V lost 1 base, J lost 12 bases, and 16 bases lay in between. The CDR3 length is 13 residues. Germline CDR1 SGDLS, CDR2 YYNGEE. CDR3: CASSVNAQGRKYF. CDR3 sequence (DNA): TGTGCCAGCAGCGTAAACGCTCAAGGGAGGAAGTACTTC.

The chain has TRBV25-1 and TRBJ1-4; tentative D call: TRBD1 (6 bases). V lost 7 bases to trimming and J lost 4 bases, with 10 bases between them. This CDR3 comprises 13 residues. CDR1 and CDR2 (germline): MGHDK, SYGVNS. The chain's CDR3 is CASKGDRNEKLFF. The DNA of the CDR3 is TGTGCCAGCAAGGGGGATCGTAATGAAAAACTGTTTTTT.

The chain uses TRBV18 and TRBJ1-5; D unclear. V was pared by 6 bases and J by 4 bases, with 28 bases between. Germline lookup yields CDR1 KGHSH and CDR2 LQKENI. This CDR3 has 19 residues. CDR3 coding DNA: TGTGCCAGCTCCCCGCTGAGGTCAGCACGGAACCTTACTAATCAGCCCCAGCATTTT. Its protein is CASSPLRSARNLTNQPQHF. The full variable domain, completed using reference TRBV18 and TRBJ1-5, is NAGVMQNPRHLVRRRGQEARLRCSPMKGHSHVYWYRQLPEEGLKFMVYLQKENIIDESGMPKERFSAEFPKEGPSILRIQQVVRGDSAAYFCASSPLRSARNLTNQPQHFGDGTRLSIL.